This record looks at one T cell receptor (beta chain) sequence and its context. Its antigen is not known. 13 Jbeta primers and 60 Vbeta primers were used for the PCR. Repertoires were generated with immunoSEQ multiplex PCR, while TCRdb's copy carries only in-frame clones and drops some. The sample lists about 120,000 clones, about three quarters occurring once. The data are from a study of cytomegalovirus exposure and HLA in healthy donors. Study findings and constraints: There were several of the most significant clusters that appeared linked to common viral pathogens in a later analysis. Through in vitro validation, three CMV-associated chains were shown to be specific for CMV antigens.

The J segment lost 4 bases and the V segment lost 5 bases, leaving 11 bases of the junction unmatched. The germline gives CDR1 MDHEN, CDR2 SYDVKM. The CDR3 consists of 15 residues. Sequencing used PBMCs. The rearrangement links TRBV28 to TRBJ2-7; 7 bases agree with TRBD1. The TCR sequence derives from a female donor in good health and CMV-seronegative. CDR3 amino acids: CASSPQTGTVYEQYF. CDR3 nucleotide sequence: TGTGCCAGCAGTCCCCAAACAGGGACAGTATACGAGCAGTACTTC. Full variable domain (missing parts from reference TRBV28 and TRBJ2-7): DVKVTQSSRYLVKRTGEKVFLECVQDMDHENMFWYRQDPGLGLRLIYFSYDVKMKEKGDIPEGYSVSREKKERFSLILESASTNQTSMYLCASSPQTGTVYEQYFGPGTRLTVT.